The 4 T cell receptor beta chains below all came from one sample that was sequenced in a study of CD8+ T cells in alopecia areata (dated 2018 in TCRdb). The receptor library was made with the immunoSEQ multiplex PCR assay. To provide template for TCR sequencing, every sample had RNA extracted and reverse transcribed into cDNA. TCRdb took this table from immuneACCESS and kept in-frame rearrangements with V and J called. Such tables lack part of the clones; where checked against another copy, unresolved V genes explain under half of the gap, and the rest is unexplained. The sample contains about 220,000 clones, more than 45% of them found a single time. The ten most abundant clones make up more than 1.5% of the sample. The time point label, read with the paper, signifies: more than three weeks on oral tofacitinib. The treatment or condition label, read with the paper, signifies: oral pan-JAK inhibitor, 5-10 mg twice daily.

The source material was CD4+ T cells sorted from blood, sampled at week 4, from a patient treated with tofacitinib. These receptors all come from a human donor with alopecia areata.

This clone was picked up one time. This sequence joins TRBV30 and TRBJ1-1, with 7 nucleotides matching TRBD1. The CDR3 consists of 12 residues. V lost 5 bases, J lost 4 bases, and 4 bases stayed unmatched. Germline values: CDR1 GTSNPN, CDR2 SVGIG (reference sequence). The CDR3 region is CAWGQVGTEAFF. DNA for the CDR3: TGTGCCTGGGGACAGGTAGGCACTGAAGCTTTCTTT.

The chain recombines TRBV11-2 with TRBJ2-3; the D gene is possibly TRBD1 (6 bases). V lost 1 base, J lost 4 bases, and 15 bases lay in between. The CDR3 contains 16 residues. Germline V CDR1 and CDR2: SGHAT, FQNNGV. CDR3 protein: CASSLVGTRASDTQYF. DNA for the CDR3: TGTGCCAGCAGCTTAGTAGGGACAAGAGCATCAGATACGCAGTATTTT. The full variable domain, its missing parts supplied by reference TRBV11-2 and TRBJ2-3, is EAGVAQSPRYKIIEKRQSVAFWCNPISGHATLYWYQQILGQGPKLLIQFQNNGVVDDSQLPKDRFSAERLKGVDSTLKIQPAKLEDSAVYLCASSLVGTRASDTQYFGPGTRLTVL.

Here the CDR3 reads CASSPPFTSNQPQHF. CDR3 DNA: TGTGCCAGTAGTCCCCCGTTCACAAGCAATCAGCCCCAGCATTTT. The chain links TRBV19 to TRBJ1-5; D ambiguous. Trimming left V 5 bases short and J 1 base short, with 12 bases between. Germline loops: CDR1 LNHDA, CDR2 SQIVND (reference sequence). The CDR3 spans 15 residues.

The gene calls are TRBV30 and TRBJ2-6; D is unclear. The V gene lost 0 bases and the J gene lost 1 base, with 4 bases spanning the gap. Germline CDR1 is GTSNPN and CDR2 is SVGIG (reference sequence). The CDR3 has 14 amino acids. In DNA, the CDR3 is TGTGCCTGGAGTGTAAAATCTGGGGCCAACGTCCTGACTTTC. It codes for CAWSVKSGANVLTF.